This T cell receptor beta chain is drawn from a study of T-cell reconstitution after alpha-beta-depleted transplantation in children. This clonotype was observed a few times. A library of TCRbeta sequences, prepared with unique molecular identifiers, was generated. TCRdb re-called the PCR reads with MiXCR, one entry per CDR3 protein. The profile shows about 270,000 distinct CDR3 sequences, approximately 9.6% of them singletons. The TCR was taken from a human donor who donated a stem cell graft to a child with SCID. The source was PBMCs from the stem cell graft donor, collected from the stem cell graft.

The CDR3 loop is CASNGQGFKVRGYEQYF. DNA for the CDR3: TGTGCCAGCAACGGACAGGGGTTTAAGGTTAGGGGTTACGAGCAGTACTTC. V usage is TRBV6-1 and J usage is TRBJ2-7; 9 nucleotides line up with TRBD1. Germline values: CDR1 MNHNS, CDR2 SASEGT. J gave up 4 bases and V 7 bases, and 17 bases lay outside the gene matches. The CDR3 runs 17 residues.